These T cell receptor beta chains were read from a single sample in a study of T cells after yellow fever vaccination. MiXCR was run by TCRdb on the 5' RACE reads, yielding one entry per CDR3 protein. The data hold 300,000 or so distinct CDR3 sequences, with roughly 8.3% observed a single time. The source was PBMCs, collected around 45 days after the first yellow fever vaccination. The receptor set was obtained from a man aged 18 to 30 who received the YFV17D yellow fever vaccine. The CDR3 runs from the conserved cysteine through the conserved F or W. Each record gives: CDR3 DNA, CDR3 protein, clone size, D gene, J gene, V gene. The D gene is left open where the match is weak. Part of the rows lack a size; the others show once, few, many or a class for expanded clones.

cdr3_nt: TGTGCCAGCAGTTTATTCATGGGTGGCAATCAGCCCCAGCATTTT
cdr3_aa: CASSLFMGGNQPQHF
clone_size: NA
d_call: NA
j_call: TRBJ1-5
v_call: TRBV28

cdr3_nt: TGTGCTAGTGGTTTGGTCCCTCCGAACATTCAGTACTTC
cdr3_aa: CASGLVPPNIQYF
clone_size: NA
d_call: NA
j_call: TRBJ2-4
v_call: TRBV12-5

cdr3_nt: TGTGCCAGCAGTCCCCCCCGGGACTCCGCCCCCCAGTACTTC
cdr3_aa: CASSPPRDSAPQYF
clone_size: few
d_call: NA
j_call: TRBJ2-5
v_call: TRBV12-3/TRBV12-4

cdr3_nt: TGCAGCGTTGGACAGGGGTACAATGAGCAGTTCTTC
cdr3_aa: CSVGQGYNEQFF
clone_size: many
d_call: TRBD1
j_call: TRBJ2-1
v_call: TRBV29-1

cdr3_nt: TGTGCCAGCAGCCAAGCTACAGGGGGCTATGGCTACACCTTC
cdr3_aa: CASSQATGGYGYTF
clone_size: many
d_call: TRBD1
j_call: TRBJ1-2
v_call: TRBV3-1

cdr3_nt: TGCAGTGCTAGGGGAATAGGGGACAGGTATAGCAATCAGCCCCAGCATTTT
cdr3_aa: CSARGIGDRYSNQPQHF
clone_size: NA
d_call: TRBD1
j_call: TRBJ1-5
v_call: TRBV20-1

cdr3_nt: TGTGCCAGCAGCGATCCAGGGGGCGCGGGGGGCTACACCTTC
cdr3_aa: CASSDPGGAGGYTF
clone_size: NA
d_call: TRBD1
j_call: TRBJ1-2
v_call: TRBV27

cdr3_nt: TGTGCCAGCGGGTCACCCCGCTCTGGAAACACCATATATTTT
cdr3_aa: CASGSPRSGNTIYF
clone_size: NA
d_call: NA
j_call: TRBJ1-3
v_call: TRBV7-9

cdr3_nt: TGCAGCGTTTGGGTGAGCGGACCCCGGGAGACCCAGTACTTC
cdr3_aa: CSVWVSGPRETQYF
clone_size: NA
d_call: NA
j_call: TRBJ2-5
v_call: TRBV29-1

cdr3_nt: TGTGCCAGCAGCCCGGGGCTCATAGAAGAGACCCAGTACTTC
cdr3_aa: CASSPGLIEETQYF
clone_size: few
d_call: NA
j_call: TRBJ2-5
v_call: TRBV5-5

cdr3_nt: TGTGCCAGCTCACACGGGACCGGCAACTCTGGAAACACCATATATTTT
cdr3_aa: CASSHGTGNSGNTIYF
clone_size: NA
d_call: NA
j_call: TRBJ1-3
v_call: TRBV18

cdr3_nt: TGTGCCAGCAGCTTAGGCCGGGGGTCCTCCTACGAGCAGTACTTC
cdr3_aa: CASSLGRGSSYEQYF
clone_size: few
d_call: NA
j_call: TRBJ2-7
v_call: TRBV7-9

cdr3_nt: TGTGCCAGCACCCCCTCAAGCTCCTACAATGAGCAGTTCTTC
cdr3_aa: CASTPSSSYNEQFF
clone_size: NA
d_call: NA
j_call: TRBJ2-1
v_call: TRBV9

cdr3_nt: TGTGCCAGCAGCCCACCAGGGACAGCCAAAAACATTCAGTACTTC
cdr3_aa: CASSPPGTAKNIQYF
clone_size: NA
d_call: NA
j_call: TRBJ2-4
v_call: TRBV7-9

cdr3_nt: TGTGCCAGCTCACCACTTCCCGCGGGCCCCAGTGGTGAGCAGTACTTC
cdr3_aa: CASSPLPAGPSGEQYF
clone_size: few
d_call: NA
j_call: TRBJ2-7
v_call: TRBV18

cdr3_nt: TGCAGTGCCAGCCGGGACAATAGCAACACTGAAGCTTTCTTT
cdr3_aa: CSASRDNSNTEAFF
clone_size: few
d_call: NA
j_call: TRBJ1-1
v_call: TRBV20-1

cdr3_nt: TGTGCCAGCTCACCCCCCGGAACTACGAGAGGAGAGACCCAGTACTTC
cdr3_aa: CASSPPGTTRGETQYF
clone_size: few
d_call: NA
j_call: TRBJ2-5
v_call: TRBV18

cdr3_nt: TGCGCCAGCAGCTTGTTCCCTCAAGTCCAGGGGGGGATCGGGGAGCTGTTTTTT
cdr3_aa: CASSLFPQVQGGIGELFF
clone_size: few
d_call: NA
j_call: TRBJ2-2
v_call: TRBV5-1

cdr3_nt: TGTGCCAGCAGCTTATTAGGAGGTCAAGAGACCCAGTACTTC
cdr3_aa: CASSLLGGQETQYF
clone_size: few
d_call: NA
j_call: TRBJ2-5
v_call: TRBV5-5

cdr3_nt: TGTGCCACCAGTGACGACTCGCGTAAGGGCTACACCTTC
cdr3_aa: CATSDDSRKGYTF
clone_size: few
d_call: NA
j_call: TRBJ1-2
v_call: TRBV24-1

cdr3_nt: TGTGCCAGCTCTTCGTTTGCCAAAAACATTCAGTACTTC
cdr3_aa: CASSSFAKNIQYF
clone_size: few
d_call: NA
j_call: TRBJ2-4
v_call: TRBV18

cdr3_nt: TGCAGTGCGAGACAGGGGGCCAGCAATCAGCCCCAGCATTTT
cdr3_aa: CSARQGASNQPQHF
clone_size: few
d_call: TRBD1
j_call: TRBJ1-5
v_call: TRBV20-1

cdr3_nt: TGTGCCAGCAGCGTAGAAGGCAGGATAGAGACCCAGTACTTC
cdr3_aa: CASSVEGRIETQYF
clone_size: NA
d_call: NA
j_call: TRBJ2-5
v_call: TRBV9

cdr3_nt: TGCGCCAGCAGCCAAGAGGGCGAGAGGAGGGCGCATAGCGGGGAGCTGTTTTTT
cdr3_aa: CASSQEGERRAHSGELFF
clone_size: few
d_call: NA
j_call: TRBJ2-2
v_call: TRBV4-1

cdr3_nt: TGTGCCTACGGTATCTCCACAGATACGCAGTATTTT
cdr3_aa: CAYGISTDTQYF
clone_size: few
d_call: NA
j_call: TRBJ2-3
v_call: TRBV30

cdr3_nt: TGCGCCAGCAGTCAACGGGACAGGGACATGGCCGAGAATGAAAAACTGTTTTTT
cdr3_aa: CASSQRDRDMAENEKLFF
clone_size: NA
d_call: TRBD1
j_call: TRBJ1-4
v_call: TRBV23-1

cdr3_nt: TGTGCCAGCAGTGAGGACGGGACAGGGTATCAGCCCCAGCATTTT
cdr3_aa: CASSEDGTGYQPQHF
clone_size: NA
d_call: TRBD1
j_call: TRBJ1-5
v_call: TRBV6-1

cdr3_nt: TGCAGTGTTAATCCGGGCACTAGCACAGATACGCAGTATTTT
cdr3_aa: CSVNPGTSTDTQYF
clone_size: NA
d_call: NA
j_call: TRBJ2-3
v_call: TRBV20-1

cdr3_nt: TGTGCCAGCGAGACCCTTGTGGCGGGGGGGCCCAATGAGCAGTTCTTC
cdr3_aa: CASETLVAGGPNEQFF
clone_size: NA
d_call: TRBD2
j_call: TRBJ2-1
v_call: TRBV6-1

cdr3_nt: TGTGCCAGCAGTCCTCCGACAGGGCCCCATGAGCAGTTCTTC
cdr3_aa: CASSPPTGPHEQFF
clone_size: few
d_call: TRBD1
j_call: TRBJ2-1
v_call: TRBV5-4

cdr3_nt: TGTGCCAGCAGGAGGGCGGCGGACACTGAAGCTTTCTTT
cdr3_aa: CASRRAADTEAFF
clone_size: many
d_call: NA
j_call: TRBJ1-1
v_call: TRBV12-3/TRBV12-4

cdr3_nt: TGTGCCAGCAGGGGGACAGGAGGAGAAAAACTGTTTTTT
cdr3_aa: CASRGTGGEKLFF
clone_size: once
d_call: TRBD1
j_call: TRBJ1-4
v_call: TRBV6-1

cdr3_nt: TGCAGTTCGTGGTCGGGGGGTGAGACCCAGTACTTC
cdr3_aa: CSSWSGGETQYF
clone_size: few
d_call: TRBD2
j_call: TRBJ2-5
v_call: TRBV20-1

cdr3_nt: TGTGCCAGCAGTTCCCCACCGCGACAGCCACCAGAGACCCAGTACTTC
cdr3_aa: CASSSPPRQPPETQYF
clone_size: NA
d_call: NA
j_call: TRBJ2-5
v_call: TRBV6-5

cdr3_nt: TGCAGCGTTGATGGGACTAGCGGTCCCGATACGCAGTATTTT
cdr3_aa: CSVDGTSGPDTQYF
clone_size: NA
d_call: TRBD2
j_call: TRBJ2-3
v_call: TRBV29-1

cdr3_nt: TGCAGTGCTAGATACGAACAGCCTCAAGAGACCCAGTACTTC
cdr3_aa: CSARYEQPQETQYF
clone_size: few
d_call: NA
j_call: TRBJ2-5
v_call: TRBV20-1

cdr3_nt: TGTGCCAGCAGCTTAGAAAGTGACCCTGAAGCTTTCTTT
cdr3_aa: CASSLESDPEAFF
clone_size: NA
d_call: NA
j_call: TRBJ1-1
v_call: TRBV7-9

cdr3_nt: TGTGCCAGCAGCCAGGACAGGGGTACGGGCAATCAGCCCCAGCATTTT
cdr3_aa: CASSQDRGTGNQPQHF
clone_size: many
d_call: TRBD1
j_call: TRBJ1-5
v_call: TRBV4-2

cdr3_nt: TGTGCCATCAGTGGGGTAAAGGAACAGGCGAACACTGAAGCTTTCTTT
cdr3_aa: CAISGVKEQANTEAFF
clone_size: few
d_call: NA
j_call: TRBJ1-1
v_call: TRBV10-3

cdr3_nt: TGTGCCAGCAGTTACTCGGCCGGATTAGGCGGGGAGCTGTTTTTT
cdr3_aa: CASSYSAGLGGELFF
clone_size: few
d_call: NA
j_call: TRBJ2-2
v_call: TRBV6-5